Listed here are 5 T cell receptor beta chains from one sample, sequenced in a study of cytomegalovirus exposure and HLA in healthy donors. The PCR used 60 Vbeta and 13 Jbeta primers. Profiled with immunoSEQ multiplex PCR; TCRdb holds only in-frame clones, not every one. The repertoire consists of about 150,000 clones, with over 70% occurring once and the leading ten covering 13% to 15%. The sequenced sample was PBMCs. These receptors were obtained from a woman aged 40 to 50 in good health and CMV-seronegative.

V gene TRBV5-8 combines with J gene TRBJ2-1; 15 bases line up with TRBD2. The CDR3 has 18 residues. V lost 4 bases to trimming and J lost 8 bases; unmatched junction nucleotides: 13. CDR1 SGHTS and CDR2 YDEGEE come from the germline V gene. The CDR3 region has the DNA TGTGCCAGCAGCACGGGACTAGCGGGAGGTTTGCCAGAACATGAGCAGTTCTTC. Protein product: CASSTGLAGGLPEHEQFF.

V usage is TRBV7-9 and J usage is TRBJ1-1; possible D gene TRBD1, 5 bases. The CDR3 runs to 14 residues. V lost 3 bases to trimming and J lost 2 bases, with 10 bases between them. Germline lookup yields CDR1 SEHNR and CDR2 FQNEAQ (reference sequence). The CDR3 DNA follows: TGTGCCAGCAGCTTGCAGGGTGCCAACACTGAAGCTTTCTTT. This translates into CASSLQGANTEAFF.

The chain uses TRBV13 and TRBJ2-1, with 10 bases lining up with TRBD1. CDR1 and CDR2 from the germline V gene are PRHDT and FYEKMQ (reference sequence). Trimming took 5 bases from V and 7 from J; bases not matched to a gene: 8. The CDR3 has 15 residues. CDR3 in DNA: TGTGCCAGCAGCGACCGGGACAGGGGTTTAAATGAGCAGTTCTTC. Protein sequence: CASSDRDRGLNEQFF.

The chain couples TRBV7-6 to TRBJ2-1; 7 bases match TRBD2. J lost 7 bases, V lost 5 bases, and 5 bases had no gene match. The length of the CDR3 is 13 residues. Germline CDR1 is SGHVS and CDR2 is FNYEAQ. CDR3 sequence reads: CASSRGSYNEQFF. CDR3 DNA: TGTGCCAGCAGCCGCGGGAGTTATAATGAGCAGTTCTTC.

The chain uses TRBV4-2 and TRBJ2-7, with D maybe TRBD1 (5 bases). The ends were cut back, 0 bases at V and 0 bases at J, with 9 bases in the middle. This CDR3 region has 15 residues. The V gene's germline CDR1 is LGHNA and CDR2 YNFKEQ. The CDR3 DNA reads TGTGCCAGCAGCCAAGACGTGACAGTCTCCTACGAGCAGTACTTC. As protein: CASSQDVTVSYEQYF.